The T cell receptor (beta chain) described here comes from a study of CD8+ T cells in alopecia areata (dated by TCRdb to 2016 to 2019). Regarding the study in general: Treated patients were enrolled in an open-label pilot trial of oral tofacitinib at 5 to 10 mg twice daily for moderate-to-severe alopecia areata. For the treated patients, the SALT score, which quantifies what percentage of scalp surface area is affected, served as the measure of disease severity. The RNA source kit depended on sample type: the PAXgene miRNA kit for fixed scalp, the miRNeasy kit for PBMCs, and the RNeasy kit for mouse skin. Patients stayed on tofacitinib for 6 to 18 months and then had 6 months of follow-up off drug so that delayed response and recurrence could be assessed. Biopsies were taken from tofacitinib-treated patients at baseline and at 4 and 24 weeks of treatment, and a later scalp biopsy was taken in several of the tofacitinib-treated patients. Human TCRbeta sequencing covered scalp tissue and sorted CD4+ and CD8+ peripheral blood T cells from patchy and totalis/universalis alopecia areata patients and healthy controls. High-throughput TCRbeta sequencing was used to examine T cell clonal expansion in alopecia areata in both the C3H/HeJ mouse model and human patients. TCRbeta CDR3 regions were amplified by immunoSEQ multiplex PCR using 35 Vbeta forward and 13 Jbeta reverse primers. Scalp clonality was compared across normal scalp (n=4), patchy alopecia areata scalp (n=8), and alopecia totalis/universalis scalp (n=8). General study outcomes and caveats: The treated cohort was small, with a single nonresponder, so links between baseline CD8+ expansion and response need larger studies. With tofacitinib, both scalp clonality and the number of expanded CD8+ clones among the top 100 scalp clones went down significantly. Scalp TCR repertoire analysis is complicated because resident alphabeta T cells in normal human skin are also sequenced, whereas mouse skin is dominated by gammadelta T cells. Many expanded lesional clones persisted in scalp and blood during tofacitinib treatment, which may partly explain relapse after stopping treatment. Shared TCR sequences between patients were less evident than in mice, which may be partly attributable to HLA diversity in the patient population. Lesional scalp, especially in alopecia totalis/universalis, showed higher clonality and more expanded CD8+ clones than normal scalp, suggesting antigenic drive.

This clone turned up a few times. The antigen this receptor binds is unknown. No base quality values were provided; no much bigger clone lies one nucleotide off. This specimen's treatment or condition label, per the study, means: oral pan-JAK inhibitor, 5-10 mg twice daily. Peripheral blood and lesional scalp punch biopsies were obtained from patients with alopecia areata. PBMCs were isolated by density centrifugation and stained for CD3, CD4 and CD8, after which CD4+ and CD8+ T cells were sorted on a FACSAria. Receptors were amplified or captured by the immunoSEQ multiplex PCR assay. RNA was extracted from all samples and reverse transcribed into cDNA, which served as template for TCR sequencing. SuperScript III was used to make first-strand cDNA, primed with a 2:1 mix of oligo-dT and random hexamers. Amplification bias was assessed with a synthetic immune receptor repertoire, and residual bias was removed computationally. In the source study's methods: Raw reads were preprocessed for error removal, and CDR3 was defined according to IMGT conventions as running from the conserved cysteine to phenylalanine. Clonality was calculated as 1 minus Shannon entropy normalized by log2 of the number of productive unique TCRs. CD4 or CD8 identity of scalp clones was inferred by cross-referencing scalp TCRbeta sequences with sorted blood CD4 and CD8 repertoires. The source is immuneACCESS, and TCRdb retained only in-frame sequences with V and J called. Part of the clones is not carried over; for the studies checked, unresolved V genes explain less than half of this, and the remainder is unexplained. That table furnishes V, J and clone size, whereas the DNA furnished D and trimming. Recorded for this sample are 200,000 or so clones; 43% of them occurred a single time. Together, the top ten hold 2% to 3% of the sample.

V is cut by 11 bases and J by 4 bases, and the space between the germline ends is 21 bases. Measured from the cysteine to the phenylalanine, the CDR3 is 15 residues long. The kept DNA is CDR3 alone, 45 bases in frame from the first base. The germline V gene encodes CDR1 LNHDA and CDR2 SQIVND (reference sequence). The receptor's source is a human donor with alopecia areata. The chain is encoded by TRBV19 joined to TRBJ1-5; there is no confident call for the D gene. Sequenced material: CD4+ T cells sorted from blood, taken around week 36, from a patient treated with tofacitinib. The DNA sequence follows: TGTGCCTCGAAAGAGGTAGGTCCGACTAATCAGCCCCAGCATTTT. Its translation is CASKEVGPTNQPQHF.